This is a list of T cell receptor beta chains from one sample in a study of cytomegalovirus exposure and HLA in healthy donors. Libraries were prepared by immunoSEQ multiplex PCR; TCRdb keeps only in-frame clonotypes and omits some of them. Of 120,000 to 150,000 clones listed, approximately 79% are singletons. Source material: PBMCs. These receptors were collected from a male donor in good health and CMV-seronegative. CDR3s include the opening cysteine and the closing phenylalanine or tryptophan. D genes are given only for firm matches. Rows give clone size only sometimes, using once, few, many, or a class for an expanded clone.

abundance,v_gene,d_gene,j_gene,CDR3aa,CDR3nt
NA,TRBV19,TRBD2,TRBJ2-1,CASSISTGGLNEQFF,TGTGCCAGTAGTATTTCGACGGGAGGATTGAATGAGCAGTTCTTC
few,TRBV30,NA,TRBJ1-1,CAWSVNGGDTEAFF,TGTGCCTGGAGTGTCAACGGGGGTGACACTGAAGCTTTCTTT
NA,TRBV15,NA,TRBJ2-5,CATSPITLSGEETQYF,TGTGCCACCAGCCCCATTACGCTATCGGGGGAAGAGACCCAGTACTTC
NA,TRBV6-1,NA,TRBJ1-2,CASSEYSQGPYTF,TGTGCCAGCAGTGAATATTCGCAGGGGCCCTACACCTTC
NA,TRBV29-1,NA,TRBJ2-2,CSVGVRPREELFF,TGCAGCGTTGGGGTTCGCCCCAGGGAAGAGCTGTTTTTT
NA,TRBV13,NA,TRBJ1-6,CASSLTRGAYNSPLHF,TGTGCCAGCAGCTTAACCAGGGGTGCCTATAATTCACCCCTCCACTTT
few,TRBV30,TRBD2,TRBJ2-1,CAWKLLAGSYNEQFF,TGTGCCTGGAAATTACTAGCGGGTTCCTACAATGAGCAGTTCTTC
NA,TRBV10-3,TRBD1,TRBJ2-2,CAIGTGTGNTGELFF,TGTGCCATCGGGACAGGGACAGGGAACACCGGGGAGCTGTTTTTT
NA,TRBV27,TRBD2,TRBJ2-7,CASSSPGTSDYEQYF,TGTGCCAGCAGTTCCCCCGGGACTAGCGATTACGAGCAGTACTTC
NA,TRBV9,TRBD1,TRBJ2-1,CASSGGTGVNEQFF,TGTGCCAGCAGCGGCGGGACAGGGGTCAATGAGCAGTTCTTC
NA,TRBV19,NA,TRBJ2-3,CASSMRPPGAGSTDTQYF,TGTGCCAGTAGTATGCGGCCCCCCGGGGCGGGATCGACAGATACGCAGTATTTT
NA,TRBV6-6,TRBD1,TRBJ2-7,CASSPRTGGEQYF,TGTGCCAGCAGTCCTCGGACAGGGGGCGAGCAGTACTTC
NA,TRBV19,TRBD1,TRBJ2-3,CASSFAGTGGTDTQYF,TGTGCCAGTAGTTTTGCCGGGACAGGGGGCACAGATACGCAGTATTTT
once,TRBV4-1,TRBD2,TRBJ2-5,CASSQRLAGIQETQYF,TGCGCCAGCAGCCAACGACTAGCGGGGATCCAAGAGACCCAGTACTTC
NA,TRBV9,TRBD1,TRBJ1-1,CASSVGGTGWPDTEAFF,TGTGCCAGCAGCGTAGGAGGGACAGGGTGGCCGGACACTGAAGCTTTCTTT
NA,TRBV5-1,TRBD2,TRBJ2-5,CASSSGTRREETQYF,TGCGCCAGCAGCTCCGGGACTAGGAGGGAGGAGACCCAGTACTTC
NA,TRBV18,NA,TRBJ2-3,CASSPLLSGTDTQYF,TGTGCCAGCTCACCCTTACTTAGCGGAACAGATACGCAGTATTTT
NA,TRBV27,NA,TRBJ1-1,CASSLWRVIGGDTEAFF,TGTGCCAGCAGTTTATGGAGGGTTATTGGTGGGGACACTGAAGCTTTCTTT
NA,TRBV7-9,NA,TRBJ1-2,CASNLEGNYGYTF,TGTGCCAGCAACTTAGAGGGGAACTATGGCTACACCTTC
NA,TRBV5-1,NA,TRBJ1-1,CASKEVNTEAFF,TGCGCCAGCAAAGAGGTAAACACTGAAGCTTTCTTT
NA,TRBV7-8,NA,TRBJ2-5,CASSWGRETQYF,TGTGCCAGCAGCTGGGGGCGAGAGACCCAGTACTTC
NA,TRBV19,NA,TRBJ2-1,CASSILRETYNEQFF,TGTGCCAGTAGTATACTCAGGGAAACATACAATGAGCAGTTCTTC
NA,TRBV18,NA,TRBJ1-5,CASSPGAGGDWSNQPQHF,TGTGCCAGCTCACCGGGGGCGGGAGGGGATTGGAGTAATCAGCCCCAGCATTTT
NA,TRBV5-1,TRBD1,TRBJ1-1,CASSQGQGLGTEAFF,TGCGCCAGCAGCCAGGGACAGGGGTTGGGCACTGAAGCTTTCTTT
NA,TRBV18,NA,TRBJ1-5,CASSPPVLGSGAYSNQPQHF,TGTGCCAGCTCACCACCGGTGCTAGGCAGTGGGGCGTATAGCAATCAGCCCCAGCATTTT
NA,TRBV6-1,NA,TRBJ1-5,CASSVSQPQHF,TGTGCCAGCAGTGTCAGTCAGCCCCAGCATTTT
NA,TRBV19,TRBD2,TRBJ2-7,CASSIAGGYEQYF,TGTGCCAGTAGTATAGCGGGAGGCTACGAGCAGTACTTC
NA,TRBV28,TRBD1,TRBJ1-5,CASSTDRGRVGNQPQHF,TGTGCCAGCAGTACGGACAGGGGGCGCGTAGGCAATCAGCCCCAGCATTTT
few,TRBV6-6,NA,TRBJ2-5,CASIPDQGETQYF,TGTGCCAGCATCCCGGACCAGGGGGAGACCCAGTACTTC
NA,TRBV4-3,TRBD1,TRBJ2-1,CASSLTVGQDNEQFF,TGCGCCAGCAGCCTGACCGTCGGACAGGACAATGAGCAGTTCTTC
NA,TRBV5-6,NA,TRBJ1-5,CASSYYGTPNQPQHF,TGTGCCAGCAGCTACTACGGGACACCCAATCAGCCCCAGCATTTT
NA,TRBV21-1,NA,TRBJ1-2,CASSPSRTAYGYTF,TGTGCCAGCAGCCCTTCCCGGACAGCCTATGGCTACACCTTC
NA,TRBV5-6,NA,TRBJ1-5,CASSTYRVQGQPQHF,TGTGCCAGCAGCACCTACAGGGTGCAGGGTCAGCCCCAGCATTTT
once,TRBV7-2,TRBD1,TRBJ1-5,CASSSQGQLNQPQHF,TGTGCCAGCAGCTCCCAGGGACAGCTCAATCAGCCCCAGCATTTT
NA,TRBV7-6,NA,TRBJ2-7,CASSLVQGGYEQYF,TGTGCCAGCAGCTTAGTACAGGGCGGCTACGAGCAGTACTTC
once,TRBV7-9,NA,TRBJ1-2,CSSSLEAYETGSYGYTF,TGTTCCAGCAGCTTAGAAGCCTATGAGACAGGATCTTATGGCTACACCTTC
NA,TRBV10-3,NA,TRBJ1-2,CAISESQAGAHHGYTF,TGTGCCATCAGTGAGTCTCAGGCAGGGGCACATCATGGCTACACCTTC
NA,TRBV10-3,TRBD1,TRBJ2-3,CAISELPTGTGATDTQYF,TGTGCCATCAGTGAGCTCCCCACCGGGACAGGGGCAACAGATACGCAGTATTTT
NA,TRBV7-2,TRBD2,TRBJ2-5,CASSRTGGWETQYF,TGTGCCAGCAGCCGAACGGGAGGATGGGAGACCCAGTACTTC
NA,TRBV29-1,TRBD1,TRBJ1-5,CSAQDRENQPQHF,TGCAGCGCCCAGGACAGGGAGAATCAGCCCCAGCATTTT
once,TRBV7-9,NA,TRBJ1-3,CASSRDIAAGNTIYF,TGTGCCAGCAGCCGTGATATCGCGGCTGGAAACACCATATATTTT
NA,TRBV9,TRBD2,TRBJ2-3,CASSPGLADTSTDTQYF,TGTGCCAGCAGCCCCGGACTAGCAGACACTAGCACAGATACGCAGTATTTT
few,TRBV7-2,NA,TRBJ1-2,CASSLALGEGANYGYTF,TGTGCCAGCAGCTTAGCGCTCGGGGAGGGAGCTAACTATGGCTACACCTTC
NA,TRBV6-1,TRBD1,TRBJ2-7,CASRGLRDRDYEQYF,TGTGCCAGCAGGGGGTTGAGGGACAGGGACTACGAGCAGTACTTC
few,TRBV5-6,NA,TRBJ2-1,CASSLFADSTYNEQFF,TGTGCCAGCAGCTTATTTGCGGACTCAACCTACAATGAGCAGTTCTTC
NA,TRBV5-4,TRBD1,TRBJ2-3,CASFPGQGQDTQYF,TGTGCCAGCTTCCCGGGACAGGGGCAAGATACGCAGTATTTT